This T cell receptor beta chain came from a study of regulatory and conventional T cells in RAG deficiency. Sequencing was performed with immunoSEQ multiplex PCR; in TCRdb, only in-frame clones are kept and a portion is missing. Of 30,000 to 40,000 clones in the sample, about 75% were seen once. The sorted conventional CD4+ T cells were CD25-low and CD127-high, with genomic DNA sequenced. This same sample was also taken into another study, of regulatory T cells. That study reports: The PCR used 52 TRBV and 13 TRBJ primers.

This TCR came from a human donor in good health. The sequenced sample was CD4+ effector T cells sorted from blood.

This CDR3 reads CASSYSTLGNTIYF. Here the CDR3 DNA reads TGTGCCAGCAGTTACTCGACTCTAGGAAACACCATATATTTT. The V call is TRBV6-5, the J call TRBJ1-3; D gene uncertain. The CDR3 sequence is 14 residues long. V dropped 0 bases and J dropped 4 bases, with 7 bases sitting between them. Germline V gene data show CDR1 as MNHEY and CDR2 as SVGAGI.